This T cell receptor beta chain was documented in a study of T cell responses to AZD1222 COVID-19 vaccine. Libraries were prepared by immunoSEQ multiplex PCR; TCRdb keeps only in-frame clonotypes and omits some of them. This sample has some 100,000 clones; 88% occur once, and the top ten carry less than 4%. This TCR was sampled from an adult who received the AZD1222 COVID-19 vaccine. Sequencing was performed on peripheral blood, taken 28 days after the second AZD1222 dose.

DNA of the CDR3: TGTGCCAGCAGCTCGACAGGTTCCTACGAGCAGTACTTC. Translating it yields CASSSTGSYEQYF. The chain combines TRBV27 with TRBJ2-7; D may be TRBD1 (6 bases). V lost 6 bases and J 1 base, leaving 10 bases between the germline ends. The germline gives CDR1 MNHEY, CDR2 SMNVEV (reference sequence). This CDR3 comprises 13 residues.